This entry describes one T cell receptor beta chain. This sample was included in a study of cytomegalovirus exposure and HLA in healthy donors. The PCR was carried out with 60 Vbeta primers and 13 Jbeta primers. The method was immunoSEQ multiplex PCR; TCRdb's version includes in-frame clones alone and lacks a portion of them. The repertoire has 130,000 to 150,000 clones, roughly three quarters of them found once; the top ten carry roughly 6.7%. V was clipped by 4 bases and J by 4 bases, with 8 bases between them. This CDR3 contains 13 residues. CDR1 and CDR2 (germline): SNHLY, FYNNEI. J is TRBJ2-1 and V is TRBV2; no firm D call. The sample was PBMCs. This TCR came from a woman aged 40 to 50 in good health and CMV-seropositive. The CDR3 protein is CASSGYSYNEQFF. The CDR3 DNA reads TGTGCCAGCAGTGGTTACTCATACAATGAGCAGTTCTTC.